The subject of this entry is one T cell receptor beta chain. Methods used by the authors: Estimation of nucleated cell counts relied on the amplification of reference gene primers. Sequencing was performed with immunoSEQ multiplex PCR; in TCRdb, only in-frame clones are kept and a portion is missing. That table supplies the V and J calls and clone size; D and trimming were determined from the DNA. The sample holds 60,000 to 70,000 clones, less than 90% seen once. This entry belongs to a study of blood T cell repertoires in COVID-19. Overall study context: The cDNA or gDNA used as material had been derived from T cells, B-cell-depleted T cells, or PBMCs.

The CDR3 sequence is 18 residues long. Germline loops: CDR1 KGHSH, CDR2 LQKENI. J lost 3 bases, V lost 6 bases, and 17 bases had no gene match. The sequence derives from a man aged 50 to 60 with active COVID-19. The source material was peripheral blood. V usage is TRBV18 and J usage is TRBJ1-1; 9 nucleotides agree with TRBD1. This CDR3 reads CASSLRTGDAGVYTEAFF. In DNA form, the CDR3 reads TGTGCCAGCTCCCTGAGGACAGGGGACGCGGGTGTTTACACTGAAGCTTTCTTT.